This entry is about one T cell receptor (beta chain). What it binds is not known. Trimming took 5 bases from V and 3 from J; bases not matched to a gene: 6. This CDR3 spans 14 amino acids. The germline V gene has CDR1 MNHEY and CDR2 SMNVEV (reference sequence). Produced via immunoSEQ multiplex PCR; TCRdb's table is partial and in-frame only. The repertoire has under 1,100,000 clones, 60% to 80% of them found once; the top ten carry approximately 1.5%. This sample is part of a study of shared clonotypes between healthy human individuals. Whole-study context: CD4 naive cells filled three plates per donor, CD4 memory three, CD8 naive two and CD8 memory one. Whole-study results and caveats: Blood alone was sampled, and tissue repertoires likely differ. Generation of non-shared clonotypes was less probable than generation of clonotypes shared by all four donors.

The sample was memory CD4+ T cells sorted from blood. Specified subset: CD45RA-negative fraction. V usage is TRBV27 and J usage is TRBJ2-5; 7 nucleotides line up with TRBD1. This sequence originates from a young man in good health. DNA of the CDR3: TGTGCCAGCAGTACGACAGGGACCGAAGAGACCCAGTACTTC. Translation gives CASSTTGTEETQYF.